This TCR beta chain was profiled in a study of shared clonotypes between healthy human individuals. Study at large: Each donor contributed plates that comprised three CD4 naive, three CD4 memory, two CD8 naive and one CD8 memory. Findings and limits, study-wide: The authors sampled blood alone, and tissue repertoires likely differ.

Clones were read by immunoSEQ multiplex PCR, and TCRdb kept only the in-frame ones, dropping some. The top ten hold around 0.4% of the sample, which has a few million clones, about 92% seen once. As to this clone: Its antigen remains unidentified. Other DNA sequences within the sample encode an identical CDR3.

V was cut by 3 bases and J by 2 bases, with 7 bases left in between. This CDR3 is built from 13 residues. Germline lookup yields CDR1 SGHTA and CDR2 FQGTGA. The receptor was derived from a man aged 18 to 30 in good health. Some clones in this sample may be carry-over from other donors' samples. Sequences were obtained from naive CD4+ T cells from PBMCs. Subset denoted: CD45RA+ positively selected. The gene calls are TRBV7-3 and TRBJ2-5, with TRBD2 as a possible D gene (6 bases). This CDR3 reads CASSFGGQETQYF. In nucleotides, the CDR3 is TGTGCCAGCAGCTTTGGGGGGCAAGAGACCCAGTACTTC.